A selection of T cell receptor beta chains follows, all from one sample in a study of vaccination effects on CD4 cells after COVID-19. Measured with immunoSEQ multiplex PCR; TCRdb has only the in-frame clones, and not every one. The sample consists of some 30,000 clones, 83% of them appearing once. These TCRs are of unknown antigen specificity. This specimen consisted of CD4+ T cells from PBMCs cultured with HCoV-NL63 spike peptides, obtained after COVID-19 vaccination. The receptors were sampled from a human donor who received a COVID-19 vaccine. Some clones in this sample may be carry-over from other donors' samples. Both conserved end residues are part of each CDR3. D genes are given only for firm matches. Expanded clones are given a class, and other clones once, few, many or no size at all.

D gene	clone size	J gene	V gene	CDR3 protein	CDR3 DNA
.	.	TRBJ2-1	TRBV12-5	CASGYTPDGGSVLNYNEQFF	TGTGCTAGTGGTTACACTCCTGACGGGGGCTCTGTGTTGAACTACAATGAGCAGTTCTTC
.	once	TRBJ2-1	TRBV15	CATLTTGLNEQFF	TGTGCCACCTTAACCACAGGGCTCAATGAGCAGTTCTTC
.	.	TRBJ2-2	TRBV5-1	CASSLAGRTGELFF	TGCGCCAGCAGCTTGGCGGGAAGGACCGGGGAGCTGTTTTTT
.	.	TRBJ1-5	TRBV28	CASGQGTQPQHF	TGTGCCAGCGGGCAGGGGACCCAGCCCCAGCATTTT
.	.	TRBJ2-1	TRBV7-9	CASSLRERRGDISYNEQFF	TGTGCCAGCAGCTTAAGAGAGAGGAGAGGGGACATCTCCTACAATGAGCAGTTCTTC
TRBD2	.	TRBJ2-4	TRBV7-3	CASRDSGGDIQYF	TGTGCCAGCAGGGACAGCGGGGGAGACATTCAGTACTTC
.	.	TRBJ2-3	TRBV9	CASSVVVGHTTQYF	TGTGCCAGCAGCGTAGTGGTGGGGCACACAACGCAGTATTTT
.	medium-sized	TRBJ1-5	TRBV19	CASSIEAGRPQHF	TGTGCCAGTAGTATAGAGGCGGGGAGGCCCCAGCATTTT
TRBD2	.	TRBJ2-1	TRBV7-2	CASSLLSGGLNEQFF	TGTGCCAGCAGCTTGCTTAGCGGGGGGTTGAATGAGCAGTTCTTC
TRBD1	once	TRBJ1-1	TRBV7-2	CASSLDRGRAFF	TGTGCCAGCAGCTTAGACAGGGGAAGGGCTTTCTTT
.	.	TRBJ1-1	TRBV7-2	CASSPNREGEAFF	TGTGCCAGCAGTCCAAACAGGGAGGGTGAAGCTTTCTTT
.	.	TRBJ1-1	TRBV6-5	CASSYGGTQMNTEAFF	TGTGCCAGCAGTTACGGGGGGACGCAAATGAACACTGAAGCTTTCTTT
.	.	TRBJ1-1	TRBV6-5	CASMGGGPVNTEAFF	TGTGCCAGCATGGGGGGCGGCCCCGTGAACACTGAAGCTTTCTTT
.	.	TRBJ2-6	TRBV19	CASSRRDSGANVLTF	TGTGCCAGTAGCCGACGGGACTCTGGGGCCAACGTCCTGACTTTC
.	.	TRBJ1-5	TRBV18	CASSLGPQGPQHF	TGTGCCAGCTCACTGGGGCCCCAGGGGCCCCAGCATTTT
.	few	TRBJ1-6	TRBV12-3/TRBV12-4	CASSLGSGTPLHF	TGTGCCAGCAGTTTAGGTTCCGGGACACCCCTCCACTTT
.	.	TRBJ1-2	TRBV7-6	CASTPQGTYGYTF	TGTGCCAGCACCCCACAGGGTACCTATGGCTACACCTTC
.	.	TRBJ2-3	TRBV15	CATRRWGASTDTQYF	TGTGCCACCCGCCGGTGGGGCGCTAGCACAGATACGCAGTATTTT
.	.	TRBJ1-5	TRBV9	CASSEEWGAKRVVSQPQHF	TGTGCCAGCAGCGAAGAATGGGGGGCGAAGAGGGTGGTAAGTCAGCCCCAGCATTTT
.	.	TRBJ2-1	TRBV18	CASSLSGTINEQFF	TGTGCCAGCTCATTGTCCGGGACAATCAATGAGCAGTTCTTC
.	.	TRBJ2-5	TRBV4-3	CASSQGSQETQYF	TGCGCCAGCAGCCAAGGCAGCCAAGAGACCCAGTACTTC
.	.	TRBJ1-1	TRBV27	CASSLFAPVGTEAFF	TGTGCCAGCAGTTTATTTGCTCCGGTGGGAACTGAAGCTTTCTTT
.	.	TRBJ1-2	TRBV5-1	CASSLVGFGYTF	TGCGCCAGCAGCTTGGTTGGTTTCGGCTACACCTTC
.	.	TRBJ2-3	TRBV6-6	CASRGRSTDTQYF	TGTGCCAGCCGGGGACGGAGCACAGATACGCAGTATTTT
.	few	TRBJ1-5	TRBV5-6	CASSLQGLWDQPQHF	TGTGCCAGCAGCTTGCAGGGGTTGTGGGATCAGCCCCAGCATTTT
.	.	TRBJ2-5	TRBV2	CASRGTVGWETQYF	TGTGCCAGCAGGGGCACCGTGGGGTGGGAGACCCAGTACTTC
.	.	TRBJ1-6	TRBV5-6	CASSSGTTWGSPLHF	TGTGCCAGCAGCTCTGGGACCACCTGGGGCTCACCCCTCCACTTT
.	.	TRBJ1-2	TRBV12-3/TRBV12-4	CASSLVESNTF	TGTGCCAGCAGTTTAGTTGAGAGTAACACCTTC
.	few	TRBJ2-1	TRBV6-5	CASSYSWGSNEQFF	TGTGCCAGCAGTTACTCCTGGGGTTCCAATGAGCAGTTCTTC
.	.	TRBJ1-1	TRBV15	CATSRSSVGPVNTEAFF	TGTGCCACCAGCAGATCCTCCGTGGGGCCGGTGAACACTGAAGCTTTCTTT
.	.	TRBJ2-3	TRBV9	CASSPRAGASTDTQYF	TGTGCCAGCAGCCCCCGAGCAGGGGCTAGCACAGATACGCAGTATTTT
.	.	TRBJ2-2	TRBV10-2	CASSVQGPGELFF	TGCGCCAGCAGCGTACAGGGACCCGGGGAGCTGTTTTTT
TRBD1	.	TRBJ1-1	TRBV28	CASSPGGTGNTEAFF	TGTGCCAGCAGCCCTGGGGGGACAGGGAACACTGAAGCTTTCTTT
TRBD2	.	TRBJ2-1	TRBV2	CASSSSGGAYNEQFF	TGTGCCAGCAGTTCTAGCGGGGGGGCCTACAATGAGCAGTTCTTC
TRBD1	.	TRBJ2-5	TRBV18	CASSPNRGQETQYF	TGTGCCAGCTCCCCTAACAGGGGACAAGAGACCCAGTACTTC
.	.	TRBJ2-2	TRBV3-1/TRBV3-2	CASSQNTGELFF	TGTGCCAGCAGCCAGAACACCGGGGAGCTGTTTTTT
TRBD2	.	TRBJ2-1	TRBV24-1	CTNRGDEQFF	TGTACCAACCGGGGGGATGAGCAGTTCTTC
TRBD1	few	TRBJ1-4	TRBV2	CASSEPDRARKLFF	TGTGCCAGCAGTGAACCGGACAGGGCGCGAAAACTGTTTTTT
.	.	TRBJ1-2	TRBV5-4	CASSLSSSSFYGYTF	TGTGCCAGCAGCTTGAGTAGCAGTTCATTCTATGGCTACACCTTC
.	.	TRBJ2-6	TRBV6-5	CASRSSGANVLTF	TGTGCCAGCAGGTCCTCTGGGGCCAACGTCCTGACTTTC
.	.	TRBJ1-1	TRBV11-2	CASSLLTLNTEAFF	TGTGCCAGCAGCTTATTAACTCTTAACACTGAAGCTTTCTTT
.	.	TRBJ2-5	TRBV5-6	CASSLSVGVETQYF	TGTGCCAGCAGCTTGTCTGTGGGGGTAGAGACCCAGTACTTC